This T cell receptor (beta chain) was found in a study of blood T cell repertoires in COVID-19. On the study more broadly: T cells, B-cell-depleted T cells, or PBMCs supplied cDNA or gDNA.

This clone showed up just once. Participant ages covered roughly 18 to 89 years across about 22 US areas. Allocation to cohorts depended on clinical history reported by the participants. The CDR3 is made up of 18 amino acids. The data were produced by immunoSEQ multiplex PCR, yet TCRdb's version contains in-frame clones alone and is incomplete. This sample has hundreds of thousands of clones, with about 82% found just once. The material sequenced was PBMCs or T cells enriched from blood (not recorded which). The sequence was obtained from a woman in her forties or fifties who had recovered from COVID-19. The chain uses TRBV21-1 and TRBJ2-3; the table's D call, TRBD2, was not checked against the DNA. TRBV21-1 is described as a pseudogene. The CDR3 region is CASSKVCPGRAGADTQYF. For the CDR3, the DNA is TGTGCCAGCAGCAAAGTTTGCCCGGGCAGAGCGGGCGCAGATACGCAGTATTTT.